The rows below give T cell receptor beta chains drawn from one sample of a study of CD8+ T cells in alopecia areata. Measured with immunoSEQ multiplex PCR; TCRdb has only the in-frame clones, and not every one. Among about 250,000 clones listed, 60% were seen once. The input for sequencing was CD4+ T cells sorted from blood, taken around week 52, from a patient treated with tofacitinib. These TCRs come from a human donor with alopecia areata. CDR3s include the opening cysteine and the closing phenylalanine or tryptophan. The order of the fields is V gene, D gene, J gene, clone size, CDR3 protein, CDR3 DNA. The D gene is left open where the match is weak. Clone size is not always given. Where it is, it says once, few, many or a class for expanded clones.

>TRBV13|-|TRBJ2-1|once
CASSFHLSEQFF
TGTGCCAGCAGCTTTCACTTGAGTGAGCAGTTCTTC
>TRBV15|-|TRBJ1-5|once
CATSRDRAGAGQPQHF
TGTGCCACCAGCAGAGATCGGGCAGGGGCGGGTCAGCCCCAGCATTTT
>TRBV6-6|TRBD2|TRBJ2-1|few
CASSYSPSGGPNEQFF
TGTGCCAGCAGTTACTCTCCTAGCGGGGGGCCCAATGAGCAGTTCTTC
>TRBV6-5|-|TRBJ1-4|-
CASSYGGAANEKLFF
TGTGCCAGCAGTTACGGCGGGGCGGCTAATGAAAAACTGTTTTTT
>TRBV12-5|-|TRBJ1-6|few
CASGLQGSNSPLHF
TGTGCTAGTGGTTTGCAGGGGTCGAATTCACCCCTCCACTTT
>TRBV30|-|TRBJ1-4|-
CAWRPFIWRDEKLFF
TGTGCCTGGAGACCTTTCATATGGAGGGATGAAAAACTGTTTTTT
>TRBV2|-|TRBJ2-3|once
CASSTLNWGTDTQYF
TGTGCCAGCAGTACCCTGAATTGGGGAACAGATACGCAGTATTTT
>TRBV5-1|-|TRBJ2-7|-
CASSSLDGSYEQYF
TGCGCCAGCAGTTCCCTGGACGGCTCCTACGAGCAGTACTTC
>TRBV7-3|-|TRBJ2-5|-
CASSRRGQETQYF
TGTGCCAGCAGCCGCAGGGGTCAAGAGACCCAGTACTTC
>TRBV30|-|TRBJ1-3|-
CAWSATMGGNTIYF
TGTGCCTGGAGTGCCACTATGGGGGGAAACACCATATATTTT
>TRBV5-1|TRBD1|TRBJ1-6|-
CASSRAGTANSPLHF
TGCGCCAGCAGCCGCGCCGGGACAGCGAATTCACCCCTCCACTTT
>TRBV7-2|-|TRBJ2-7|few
CASSTDRPTLREQYF
TGTGCCAGCAGCACCGACAGGCCCACCCTCCGCGAGCAGTACTTC
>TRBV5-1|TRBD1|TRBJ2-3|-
CASSSDRGRTDTQYF
TGCGCCAGCAGCTCGGACAGGGGACGGACAGATACGCAGTATTTT
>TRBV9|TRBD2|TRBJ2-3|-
CASSAPLAGGPADTQYF
TGTGCCAGCAGCGCACCTTTAGCGGGGGGGCCCGCAGATACGCAGTATTTT
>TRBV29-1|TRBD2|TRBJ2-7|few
CSGGGGKVGYEQYF
TGCAGCGGAGGCGGGGGTAAAGTCGGGTACGAGCAGTACTTC
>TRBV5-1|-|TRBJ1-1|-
CASSGQGGTEAFF
TGCGCCAGCAGCGGGCAAGGTGGCACTGAAGCTTTCTTT
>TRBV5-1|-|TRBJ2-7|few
CASSFDAASYEQYF
TGCGCCAGCAGCTTTGATGCGGCATCCTACGAGCAGTACTTC
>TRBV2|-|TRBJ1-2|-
CASTEQAYGYTF
TGTGCCAGCACCGAACAGGCCTATGGCTACACCTTC
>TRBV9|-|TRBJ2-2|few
CASSVEMNTGELFF
TGTGCCAGCAGCGTAGAAATGAACACCGGGGAGCTGTTTTTT
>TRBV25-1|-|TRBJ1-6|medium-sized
CASSDPGRKNSPLHF
TGTGCCAGCAGTGATCCCGGCCGGAAAAATTCACCCCTCCACTTT
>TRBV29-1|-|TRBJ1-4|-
CSVVGYGNEKLFF
TGCAGCGTCGTGGGGTATGGTAATGAAAAACTGTTTTTT
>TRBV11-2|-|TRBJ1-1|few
CASSRQPNTEAFF
TGTGCCAGCTCCCGGCAGCCCAACACTGAAGCTTTCTTT
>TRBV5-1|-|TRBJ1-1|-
CASSLALGRATEAFF
TGCGCCAGCAGCTTGGCCTTGGGGCGCGCCACTGAAGCTTTCTTT
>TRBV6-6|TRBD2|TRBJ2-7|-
CASRAPGLTYEQYF
TGTGCCAGCAGAGCTCCGGGACTAACATACGAGCAGTACTTC
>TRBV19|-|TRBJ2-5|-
CASSATGETQYF
TGTGCCAGTAGTGCAACGGGAGAGACCCAGTACTTC